Described below is a single TCR beta chain sequence and its context. Antigen unknown. This CDR3 spans 12 amino acids. Germline V gene sequence: CDR1 SQVTM, CDR2 ANQGSEA. Trimming left V 1 base short and J 5 bases short, with 8 bases between. This specimen belongs to a study of cytomegalovirus exposure and HLA in healthy donors. Study background: The approximately 120 validation repertoires, a later analysis reported, used the same platform as the approximately 670 first-cohort repertoires.

The study drew the donors from its roughly 130-subject validation cohort, separate from the approximately 700-subject first cohort. Study outcomes and limitations: Under in vitro conditions, a few CMV-associated chains were confirmed as specific for CMV antigens. The classifier was said to identify cytomegalovirus status with high specificity and sensitivity.

Profiling relied on immunoSEQ multiplex PCR, and the TCRdb table lists in-frame clones only, not all of them. The repertoire includes tens of thousands of clones, about 94% of them detected once, and around 2.3% sits in the top ten. The sequencing input was PBMCs. The TCR originated in a man in his late teens or twenties in good health and CMV-seronegative. This sequence joins TRBV29-1 and TRBJ2-5; possibly TRBD2 for D (5 bases). This CDR3 reads CSVEVGVETQYF. The CDR3 DNA reads as TGCAGCGTTGAAGTCGGGGTGGAGACCCAGTACTTC.